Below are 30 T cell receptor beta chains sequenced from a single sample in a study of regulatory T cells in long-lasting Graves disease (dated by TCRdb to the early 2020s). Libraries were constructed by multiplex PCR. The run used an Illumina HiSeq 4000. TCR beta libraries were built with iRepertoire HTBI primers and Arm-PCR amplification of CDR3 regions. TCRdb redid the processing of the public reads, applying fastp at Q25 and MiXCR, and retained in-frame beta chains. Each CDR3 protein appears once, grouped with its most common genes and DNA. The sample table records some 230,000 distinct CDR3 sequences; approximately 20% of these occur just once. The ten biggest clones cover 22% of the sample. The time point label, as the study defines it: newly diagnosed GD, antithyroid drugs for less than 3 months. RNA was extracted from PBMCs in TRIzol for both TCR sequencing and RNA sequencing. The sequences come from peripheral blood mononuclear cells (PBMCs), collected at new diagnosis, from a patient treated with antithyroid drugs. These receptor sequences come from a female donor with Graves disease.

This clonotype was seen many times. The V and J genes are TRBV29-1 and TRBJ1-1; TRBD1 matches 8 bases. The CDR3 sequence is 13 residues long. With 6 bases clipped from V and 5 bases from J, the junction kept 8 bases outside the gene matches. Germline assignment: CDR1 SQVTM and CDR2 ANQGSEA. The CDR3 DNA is TGCAGCGTCGCCCAGGGGGCGAGAACTGAAGCTTTCTTT. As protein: CSVAQGARTEAFF.

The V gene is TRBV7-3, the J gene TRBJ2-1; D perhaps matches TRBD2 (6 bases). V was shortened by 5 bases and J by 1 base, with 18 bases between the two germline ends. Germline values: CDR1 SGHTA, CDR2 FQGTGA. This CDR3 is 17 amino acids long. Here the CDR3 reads CASSPYLRERSYNEQFF. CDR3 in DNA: TGTGCCAGCAGCCCCTACCTCCGGGAGAGGTCCTACAATGAGCAGTTCTTC.

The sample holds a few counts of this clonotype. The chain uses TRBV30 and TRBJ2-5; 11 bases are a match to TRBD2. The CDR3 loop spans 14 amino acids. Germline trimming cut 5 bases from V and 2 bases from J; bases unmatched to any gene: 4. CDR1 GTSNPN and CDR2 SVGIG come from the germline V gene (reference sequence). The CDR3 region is CAWGLAGLQETQYF. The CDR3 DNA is TGTGCCTGGGGACTAGCGGGCTTACAAGAGACCCAGTACTTC.

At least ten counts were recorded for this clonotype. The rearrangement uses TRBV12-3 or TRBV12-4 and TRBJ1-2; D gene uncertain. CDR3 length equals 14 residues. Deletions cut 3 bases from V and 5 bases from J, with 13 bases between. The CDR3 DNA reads TGTGCCAGCAGTTTTGTCACAACGGGGTATGGCTACACCTTC. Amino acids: CASSFVTTGYGYTF.

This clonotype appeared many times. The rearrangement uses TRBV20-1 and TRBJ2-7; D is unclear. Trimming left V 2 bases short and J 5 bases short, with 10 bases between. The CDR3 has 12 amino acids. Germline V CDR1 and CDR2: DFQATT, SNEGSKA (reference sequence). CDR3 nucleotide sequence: TGCAGTGCTAGACTAGTGGGTGACGAGCAGTACTTC. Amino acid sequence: CSARLVGDEQYF.

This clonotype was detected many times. CDR3: CASSLDWDRDYGYTF. Written as DNA, the CDR3 is TGTGCCAGCAGCTTAGATTGGGACAGGGACTATGGCTACACCTTC. The rearrangement uses TRBV11-2 and TRBJ1-2; 9 bases match TRBD1. Germline CDR1 reads SGHAT; CDR2 reads FQNNGV. The CDR3 has 15 amino acids. Trimming removed 0 bases from V and 3 bases from J; junction bases left unmatched: 2.

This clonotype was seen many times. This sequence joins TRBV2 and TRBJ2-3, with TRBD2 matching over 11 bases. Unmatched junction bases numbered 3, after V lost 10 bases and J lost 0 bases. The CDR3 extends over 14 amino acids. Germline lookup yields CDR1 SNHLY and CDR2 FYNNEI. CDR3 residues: CATRLAGSTDTQYF. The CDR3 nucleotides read TGTGCCACCAGACTAGCGGGAAGCACAGATACGCAGTATTTT.

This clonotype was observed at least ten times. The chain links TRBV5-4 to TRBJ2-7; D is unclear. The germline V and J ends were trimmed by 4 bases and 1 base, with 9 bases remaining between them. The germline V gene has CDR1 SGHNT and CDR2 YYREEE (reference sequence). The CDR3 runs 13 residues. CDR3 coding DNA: TGTGCCAGCAGCGCCTACAAGTCCTACGAGCAGTACTTC. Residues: CASSAYKSYEQYF.

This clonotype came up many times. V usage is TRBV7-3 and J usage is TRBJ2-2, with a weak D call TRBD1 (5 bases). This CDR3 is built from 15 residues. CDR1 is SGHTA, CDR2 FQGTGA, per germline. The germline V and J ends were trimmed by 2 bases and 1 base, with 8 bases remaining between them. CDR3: CASSLGQGNTGELFF. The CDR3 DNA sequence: TGTGCCAGCAGCTTAGGGCAGGGGAACACCGGGGAGCTGTTTTTT.

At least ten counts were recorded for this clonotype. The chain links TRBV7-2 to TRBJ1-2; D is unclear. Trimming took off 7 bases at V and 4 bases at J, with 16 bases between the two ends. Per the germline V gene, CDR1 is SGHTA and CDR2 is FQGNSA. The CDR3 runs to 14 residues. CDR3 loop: CASTQFPRFYGYTF. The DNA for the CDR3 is TGTGCCAGCACCCAATTTCCCCGGTTCTATGGCTACACCTTC.

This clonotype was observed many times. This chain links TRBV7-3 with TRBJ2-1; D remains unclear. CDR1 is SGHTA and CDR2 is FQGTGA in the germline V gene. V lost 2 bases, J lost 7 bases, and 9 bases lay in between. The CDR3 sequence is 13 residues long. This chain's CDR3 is CASSLGPRNEQFF. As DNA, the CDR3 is TGTGCCAGCAGCTTAGGGCCGCGGAATGAGCAGTTCTTC.

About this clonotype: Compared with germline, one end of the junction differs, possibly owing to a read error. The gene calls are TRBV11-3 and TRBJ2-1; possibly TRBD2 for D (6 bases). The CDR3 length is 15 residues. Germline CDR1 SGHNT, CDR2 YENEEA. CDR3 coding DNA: TGTGCCAGCAGCCCAGCGACTAGTCTCTACAATGAGCGGTTCTTC. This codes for CASSPATSLYNERFF.

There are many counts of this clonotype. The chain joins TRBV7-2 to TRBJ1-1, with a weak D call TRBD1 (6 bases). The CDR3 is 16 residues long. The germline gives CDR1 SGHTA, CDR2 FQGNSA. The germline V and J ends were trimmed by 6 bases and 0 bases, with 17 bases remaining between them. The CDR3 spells CASRIRGGLMNTEAFF. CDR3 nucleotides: TGTGCCAGCAGGATCAGAGGGGGACTTATGAACACTGAAGCTTTCTTT.

The CDR3 sequence: CASSQAGGQTNYGYTF. Here the CDR3 DNA reads TGTGCCAGCAGCCAAGCAGGGGGACAGACGAACTATGGCTACACCTTC. This chain joins TRBV6-1 and TRBJ1-2, with 7 bases identical to TRBD1. Germline CDR1 and CDR2: MNHNS and SASEGT. The CDR3 covers 16 residues. Trimming removed 6 bases from V and 2 bases from J; junction bases left unmatched: 12.

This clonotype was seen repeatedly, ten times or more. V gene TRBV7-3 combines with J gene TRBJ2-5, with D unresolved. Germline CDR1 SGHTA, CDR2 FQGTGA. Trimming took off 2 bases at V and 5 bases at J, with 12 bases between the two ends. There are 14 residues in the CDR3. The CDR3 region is CASSLGGRRETQYF. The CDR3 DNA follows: TGTGCCAGCAGCTTAGGCGGCCGACGGGAGACCCAGTACTTC.

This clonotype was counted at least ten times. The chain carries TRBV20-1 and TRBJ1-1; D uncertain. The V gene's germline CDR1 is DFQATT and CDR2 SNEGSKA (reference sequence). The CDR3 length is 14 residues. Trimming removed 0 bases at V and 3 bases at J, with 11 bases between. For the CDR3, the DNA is TGCAGTGCTAGAGATTTGGGAAGGGACACTGAAGCTTTCTTT. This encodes CSARDLGRDTEAFF.

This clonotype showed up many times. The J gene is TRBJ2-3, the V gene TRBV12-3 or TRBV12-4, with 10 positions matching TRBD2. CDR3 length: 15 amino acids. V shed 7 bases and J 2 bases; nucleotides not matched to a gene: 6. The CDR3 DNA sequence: TGTGCCAGCATTCTTAGCGGGAGGTTCACAGATACGCAGTATTTT. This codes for CASILSGRFTDTQYF.

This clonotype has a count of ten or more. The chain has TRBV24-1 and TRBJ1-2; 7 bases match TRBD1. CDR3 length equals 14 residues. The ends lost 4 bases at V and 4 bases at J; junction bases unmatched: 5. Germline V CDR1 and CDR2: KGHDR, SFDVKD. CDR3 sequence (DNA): TGTGCCACCAGTGACCAGGGGGAGACCTATGGCTACACCTTC. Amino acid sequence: CATSDQGETYGYTF.

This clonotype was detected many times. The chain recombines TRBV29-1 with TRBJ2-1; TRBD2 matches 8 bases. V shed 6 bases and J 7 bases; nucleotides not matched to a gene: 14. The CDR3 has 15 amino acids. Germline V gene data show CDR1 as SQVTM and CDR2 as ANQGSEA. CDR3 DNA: TGCAGCGTCGGGGGCGGGAGGCCCGAGGGGAATGAGCAGTTCTTC. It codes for CSVGGGRPEGNEQFF.

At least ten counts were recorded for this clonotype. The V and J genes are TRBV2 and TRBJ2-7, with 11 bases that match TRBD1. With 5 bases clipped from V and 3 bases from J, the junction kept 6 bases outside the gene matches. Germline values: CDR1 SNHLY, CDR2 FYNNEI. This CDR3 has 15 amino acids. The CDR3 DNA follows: TGTGCCAGCAGTACTACCGGGACAGGGGGCTACGAGCAGTACTTC. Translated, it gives CASSTTGTGGYEQYF.

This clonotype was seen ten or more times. The CDR3 loop reads CASSYLGGFSGANVLTF. In DNA, the CDR3 is TGTGCCAGCAGTTATTTAGGAGGTTTCTCTGGGGCCAACGTCCTGACTTTC. The gene calls are TRBV6-2 or TRBV6-3 and TRBJ2-6; D perhaps matches TRBD2 (5 bases). The CDR3 sequence is 17 residues long. CDR1 MNHEY and CDR2 SVGEGT come from the germline V gene. V was trimmed by 3 bases and J by 0 bases, leaving 12 bases between them.

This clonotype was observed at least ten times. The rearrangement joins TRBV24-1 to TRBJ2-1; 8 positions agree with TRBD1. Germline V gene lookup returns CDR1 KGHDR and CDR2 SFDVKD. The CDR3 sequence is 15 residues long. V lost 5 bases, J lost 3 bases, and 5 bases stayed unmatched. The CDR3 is CATSVGQGYYNEQFF. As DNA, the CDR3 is TGTGCCACCAGTGTCGGACAGGGTTACTACAATGAGCAGTTCTTC.

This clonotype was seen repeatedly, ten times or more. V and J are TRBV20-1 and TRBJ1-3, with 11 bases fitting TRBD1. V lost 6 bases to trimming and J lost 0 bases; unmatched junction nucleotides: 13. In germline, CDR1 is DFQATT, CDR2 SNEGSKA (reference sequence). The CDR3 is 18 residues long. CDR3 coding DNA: TGCAGTGCGGGTGGACAGGGGGCACCTGGGAGCTCTGGAAACACCATATATTTT. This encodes CSAGGQGAPGSSGNTIYF.

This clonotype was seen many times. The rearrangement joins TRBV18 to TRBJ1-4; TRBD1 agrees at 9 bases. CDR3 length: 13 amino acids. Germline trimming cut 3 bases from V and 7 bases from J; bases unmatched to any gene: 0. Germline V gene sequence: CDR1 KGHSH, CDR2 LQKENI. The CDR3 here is CASSPGQGEKLFF. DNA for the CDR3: TGTGCCAGCTCACCGGGACAGGGTGAAAAACTGTTTTTT.

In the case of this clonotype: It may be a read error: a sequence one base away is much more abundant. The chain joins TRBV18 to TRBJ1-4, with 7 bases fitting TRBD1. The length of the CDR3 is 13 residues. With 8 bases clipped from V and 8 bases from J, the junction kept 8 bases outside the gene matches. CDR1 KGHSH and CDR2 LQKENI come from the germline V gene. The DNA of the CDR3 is TGTGCCAGCCCATTGGGACAGAGGGAAAAACTGTTTTTT. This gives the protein CASPLGQREKLFF.

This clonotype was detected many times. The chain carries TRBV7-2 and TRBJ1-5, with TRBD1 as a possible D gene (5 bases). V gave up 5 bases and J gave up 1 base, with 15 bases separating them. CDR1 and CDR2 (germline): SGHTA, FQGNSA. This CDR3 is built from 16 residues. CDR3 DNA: TGTGCCAGCAGCGGGGGGGACTTCAGAAGCAATCAGCCCCAGCATTTT. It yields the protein CASSGGDFRSNQPQHF.

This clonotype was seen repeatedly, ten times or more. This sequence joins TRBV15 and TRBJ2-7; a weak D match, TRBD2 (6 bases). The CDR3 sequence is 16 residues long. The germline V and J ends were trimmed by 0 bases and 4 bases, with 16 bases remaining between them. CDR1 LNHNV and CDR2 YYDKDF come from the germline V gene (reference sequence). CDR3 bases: TGTGCCACCAGCAGAGAGTGGCGGGATCACCTTTACGAGCAGTACTTC. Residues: CATSREWRDHLYEQYF.

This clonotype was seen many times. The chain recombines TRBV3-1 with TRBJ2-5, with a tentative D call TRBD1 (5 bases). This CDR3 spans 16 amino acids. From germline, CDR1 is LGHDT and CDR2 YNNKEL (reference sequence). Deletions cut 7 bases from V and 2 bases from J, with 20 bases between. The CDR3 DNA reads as TGTGCCAGCACCCCCTCAGGGCCGGTCAAACAAGAGACCCAGTACTTC. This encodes CASTPSGPVKQETQYF.

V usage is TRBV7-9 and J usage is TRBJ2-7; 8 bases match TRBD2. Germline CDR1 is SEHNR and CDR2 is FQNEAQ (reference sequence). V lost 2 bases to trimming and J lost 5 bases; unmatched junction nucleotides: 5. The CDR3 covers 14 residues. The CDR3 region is CASSLTSGRDEQYF. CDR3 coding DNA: TGTGCCAGCAGCTTAACCAGCGGGAGAGACGAGCAGTACTTC.

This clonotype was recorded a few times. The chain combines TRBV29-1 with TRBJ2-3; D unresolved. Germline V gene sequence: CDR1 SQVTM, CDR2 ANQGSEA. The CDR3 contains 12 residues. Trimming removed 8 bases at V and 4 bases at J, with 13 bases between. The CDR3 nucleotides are TGCAGCCCTCGGTGGCACTCAGATACGCAGTATTTT. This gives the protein CSPRWHSDTQYF.